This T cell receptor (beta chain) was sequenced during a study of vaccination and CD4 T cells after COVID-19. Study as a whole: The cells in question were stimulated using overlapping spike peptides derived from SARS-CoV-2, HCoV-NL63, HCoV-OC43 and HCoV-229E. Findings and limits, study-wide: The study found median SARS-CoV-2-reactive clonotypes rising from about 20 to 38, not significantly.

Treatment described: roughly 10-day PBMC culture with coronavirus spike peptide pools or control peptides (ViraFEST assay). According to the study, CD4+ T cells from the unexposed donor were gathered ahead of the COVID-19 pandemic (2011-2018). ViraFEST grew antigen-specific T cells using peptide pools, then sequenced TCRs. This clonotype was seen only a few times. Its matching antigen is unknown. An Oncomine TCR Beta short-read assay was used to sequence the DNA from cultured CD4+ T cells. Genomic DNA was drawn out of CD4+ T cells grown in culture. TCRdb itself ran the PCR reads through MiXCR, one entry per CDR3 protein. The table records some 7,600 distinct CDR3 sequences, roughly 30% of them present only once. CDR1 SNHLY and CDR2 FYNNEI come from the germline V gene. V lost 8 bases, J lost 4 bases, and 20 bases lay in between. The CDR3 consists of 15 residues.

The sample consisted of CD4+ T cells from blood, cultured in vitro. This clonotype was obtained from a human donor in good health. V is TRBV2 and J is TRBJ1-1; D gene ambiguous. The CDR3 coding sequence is TGTGCCAGCTCCTTAAGTTCTCAGCGAGGCACTGAAGCTTTCTTT. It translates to CASSLSSQRGTEAFF.